A single sample is the source of the 5 T cell receptor beta chains below, sequenced in a study of shared clonotypes between healthy human individuals. The table came from immunoSEQ multiplex PCR; TCRdb's copy has only in-frame clones and leaves some out. The sample shows approximately 97,000 clones, 67% of them seen only once. Sequenced: memory CD8+ T cells sorted from blood. Subset defined: CD45RO+ cells pooled with CCR7-negative TemRA cells. The receptor source for this set is a man aged 30 to 39 in good health.

The chain uses TRBV6-1 and TRBJ2-1; 10 bases are shared with TRBD1. V dropped 1 base and J dropped 4; count of bases not matched to a gene: 4. This CDR3 spans 16 amino acids. Per germline, CDR1 MNHNS and CDR2 SASEGT. The CDR3, as DNA: TGTGCCAGCAGTGAAGTGGGGACAGGGGCATACAATGAGCAGTTCTTC. This translates into CASSEVGTGAYNEQFF.

The chain links TRBV27 to TRBJ2-4; the D gene is possibly TRBD2 (6 bases). With 5 bases removed from V and 5 bases from J, the gap between germline ends came to 13 bases. Germline V gene data show CDR1 as MNHEY and CDR2 as SMNVEV (reference sequence). The length of the CDR3 is 14 residues. CDR3: CASSADWGENIQYF. CDR3 coding DNA: TGTGCCAGCAGTGCGGACTGGGGGGAAAACATTCAGTACTTC.

This clone was counted ten times or more. The chain is built from TRBV28 and TRBJ2-1, with TRBD2 as a possible D gene (6 bases). The CDR3 length is 14 residues. Germline loops: CDR1 MDHEN, CDR2 SYDVKM. V lost 8 bases to trimming and J lost 8 bases, with 19 bases between them. DNA of the CDR3: TGTGCCAGCGCATCCACAGGAGGGCATGATGAGCAGTTCTTC. It is translated as CASASTGGHDEQFF.

The V gene is TRBV7-9, the J gene TRBJ2-3; 14 bases fit TRBD2. CDR1 and CDR2 (germline): SEHNR, FQNEAQ (reference sequence). Unmatched junction bases numbered 3, after V lost 3 bases and J lost 4 bases. CDR3 length: 16 residues. The CDR3 reads CASSFGLAGGSDTQYF. CDR3 sequence (DNA): TGTGCCAGCAGCTTCGGACTAGCGGGAGGCTCAGATACGCAGTATTTT.

J is TRBJ2-5 and V is TRBV7-9, with no clear D. CDR1 is SEHNR and CDR2 is FQNEAQ in the germline V gene (reference sequence). This CDR3 contains 12 residues. The ends were cut back, 8 bases at V and 5 bases at J, with 12 bases in the middle. Written as DNA, the CDR3 is TGTGCCAGCGGTTTAGGGTTGGAGACCCAGTACTTC. Encoded protein: CASGLGLETQYF.